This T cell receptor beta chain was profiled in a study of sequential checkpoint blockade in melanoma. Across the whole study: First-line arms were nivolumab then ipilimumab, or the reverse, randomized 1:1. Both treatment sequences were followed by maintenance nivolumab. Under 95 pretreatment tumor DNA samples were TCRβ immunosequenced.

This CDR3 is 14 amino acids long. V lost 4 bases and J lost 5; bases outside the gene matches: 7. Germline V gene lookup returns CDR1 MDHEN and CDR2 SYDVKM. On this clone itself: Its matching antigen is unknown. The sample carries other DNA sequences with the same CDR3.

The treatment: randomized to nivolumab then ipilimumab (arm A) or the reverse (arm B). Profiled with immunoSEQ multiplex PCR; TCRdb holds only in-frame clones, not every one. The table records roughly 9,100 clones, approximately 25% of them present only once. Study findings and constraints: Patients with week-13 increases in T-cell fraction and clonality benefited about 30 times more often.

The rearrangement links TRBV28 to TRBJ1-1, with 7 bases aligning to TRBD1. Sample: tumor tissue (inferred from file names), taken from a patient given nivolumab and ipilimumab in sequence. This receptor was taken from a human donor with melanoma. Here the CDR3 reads CASSSGGKDTEAFF. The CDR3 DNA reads TGTGCCAGCAGTTCAGGGGGGAAGGATACTGAAGCTTTCTTT.